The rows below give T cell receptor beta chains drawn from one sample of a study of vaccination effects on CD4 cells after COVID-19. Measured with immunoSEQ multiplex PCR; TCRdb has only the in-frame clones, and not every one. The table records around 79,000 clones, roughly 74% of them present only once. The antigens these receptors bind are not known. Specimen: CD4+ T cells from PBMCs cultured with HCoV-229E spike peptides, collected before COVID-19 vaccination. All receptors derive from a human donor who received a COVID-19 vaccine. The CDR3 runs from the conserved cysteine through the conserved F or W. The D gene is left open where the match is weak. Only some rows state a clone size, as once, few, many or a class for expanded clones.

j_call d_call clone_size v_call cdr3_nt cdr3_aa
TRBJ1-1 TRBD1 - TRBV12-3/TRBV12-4 TGTGCCAGCAGAAACAGGGGTCATACTGAAGCTTTCTTT CASRNRGHTEAFF
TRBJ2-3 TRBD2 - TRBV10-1 TGCGCCAGCAGTGAGTTTAGCGGGGGTCAAGGGACAGATACGCAGTATTTT CASSEFSGGQGTDTQYF
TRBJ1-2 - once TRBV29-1 TGCAGCGTGAGAGGTACTGGACAGACCTTAGTGAGCTACACCTTC CSVRGTGQTLVSYTF
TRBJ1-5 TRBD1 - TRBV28 TGTGCCAGCAGTCTCTTACAGGGGGCGAATCAGCCCCAGCATTTT CASSLLQGANQPQHF
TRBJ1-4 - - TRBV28 TGTGCCAGCAGTTTATATGGGCGGGGTCGAAGTAGCGAAAAACTGTTTTTT CASSLYGRGRSSEKLFF
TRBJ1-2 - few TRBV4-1 TGCGCCAGCAGCCAAGAGCGGGCACAACGTGGCTACACCTTC CASSQERAQRGYTF
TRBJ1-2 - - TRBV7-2 TGTGCCAGCAGCTTACTACAGGGAGGAGGCTACACCTTC CASSLLQGGGYTF
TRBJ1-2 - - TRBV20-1 TGCAGTGCTAGTGCCGGGGGTGTCTATGGCTACACCTTC CSASAGGVYGYTF
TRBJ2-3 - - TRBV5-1 TGCGCCAGCAGCTTGGCGGAGGGGGATACGCAGTATTTT CASSLAEGDTQYF
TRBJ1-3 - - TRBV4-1 TGCGCCAGCAGCCAAGGGATAGGCCAAAACTCTGGAAACACCATATATTTT CASSQGIGQNSGNTIYF
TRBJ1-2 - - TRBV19 TGTGCCAGTAGTGTTGACAGCTTTCCTAACTATGGCTACACCTTC CASSVDSFPNYGYTF
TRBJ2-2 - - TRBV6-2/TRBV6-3 TGTGCCAGCAGTTACGGCCGGGGGACCGAGAGGGAGCTGTTTTTT CASSYGRGTERELFF
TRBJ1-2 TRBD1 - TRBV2 TGTGCCAGCAGCCCGACTCGACAGGGGGGGGGCTACACCTTC CASSPTRQGGGYTF
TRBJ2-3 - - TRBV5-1 TGCGCCAGCAGCTTGGGTTCAGATACGCAGTATTTT CASSLGSDTQYF
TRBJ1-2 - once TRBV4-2 TGTGCCAGCAGCCAAGAGTCCATTGGGGCTCCGAGGCGCTACACCTTC CASSQESIGAPRRYTF
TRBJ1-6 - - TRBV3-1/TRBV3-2 TGTGCCAGCAGCCAAGATCGGAGGGGTCCAACCCTCCACTTT CASSQDRRGPTLHF
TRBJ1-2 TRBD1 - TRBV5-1 TGCGCCAGCAGCCCCGGACAGGAATCTAACCCGAGGGCTAACTATGGCTACACCTTC CASSPGQESNPRANYGYTF
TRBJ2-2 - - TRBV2 TGTGCCAGCAGCCGCGGACCCACCGGGGAGCTGTTTTTT CASSRGPTGELFF
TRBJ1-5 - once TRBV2 TGTGCCACCGCCGCGACTGGGACTCAGCCCCAGCATTTT CATAATGTQPQHF
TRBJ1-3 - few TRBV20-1 TGCAGTGCTAGTATGGGAAACACCATATATTTT CSASMGNTIYF
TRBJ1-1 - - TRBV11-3 TGTGCCAGCAGCTTAGGAGACAGAGGTGAAGCTTTCTTT CASSLGDRGEAFF
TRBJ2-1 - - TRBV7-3 TGTGCCAGCAGCTTAGTCGGGGGCTCCGTCAATGAGCAGTTCTTC CASSLVGGSVNEQFF
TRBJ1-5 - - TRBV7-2 TGTGCCAGCAGCTCTGGGACGGGGAATCAGCCCCAGCATTTT CASSSGTGNQPQHF
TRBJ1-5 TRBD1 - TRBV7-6 TGTGCCAGCAGCGCCCGACAGGGCCGCGTCGGTCAGCCCCAGCATTTT CASSARQGRVGQPQHF
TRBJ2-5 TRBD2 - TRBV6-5 TGTGCCAGCAGTTACTCGTTCCAGCGGGGGACCCAGTACTTC CASSYSFQRGTQYF
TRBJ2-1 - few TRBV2 TGTGCCAGCAGGATGGTACGCGAGCAGTTCTTC CASRMVREQFF
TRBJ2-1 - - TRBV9 TGTGCCAGCAGCGTAGAGACAGGTACATACAATGAGCAGTTCTTC CASSVETGTYNEQFF
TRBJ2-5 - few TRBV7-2 TGTGCCAGCAGATCCACCGGGTTCGAGACCCAGTACTTC CASRSTGFETQYF
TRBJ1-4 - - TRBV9 TGTGCCAGCAGCGTAGTTCGTGGGACAAATTGTTATAATGAAAAACTGTTTTTT CASSVVRGTNCYNEKLFF
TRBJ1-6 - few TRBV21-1 TGTGCCAGCAGCGCACCACCAAGCAGTTACTATAATTCACCCCTCCACTTT CASSAPPSSYYNSPLHF
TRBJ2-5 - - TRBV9 TGTGCCAGCAGCGTAAGGGCTGAAGAGACCCAGTACTTC CASSVRAEETQYF
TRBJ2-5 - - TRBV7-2 TGTGCCAGCAGCTTCGGTTTGCGGGTGAGAAGAGAGACCCAGTACTTC CASSFGLRVRRETQYF
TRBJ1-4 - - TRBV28 TGTGCCAGCAGTTTCCTGGGGACTGAAAAACTGTTTTTT CASSFLGTEKLFF
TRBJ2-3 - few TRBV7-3 TGTGCCAGCAGCTTAACTCACAGCACAGATACGCAGTATTTT CASSLTHSTDTQYF
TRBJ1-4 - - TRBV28 TGTGCCAGCAGTTTCCTTGACACCTCAACTAATGAAAAACTGTTTTTT CASSFLDTSTNEKLFF
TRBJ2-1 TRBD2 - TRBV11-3 TGTGCCAGCAGCCTCCGGACTAGCGGGGGGGGATCCAATGAGCAGTTCTTC CASSLRTSGGGSNEQFF
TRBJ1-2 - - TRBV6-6 TGTGCCAGCAGTTACCGGAATTTAGGGGGGAATGGCTACACCTTC CASSYRNLGGNGYTF
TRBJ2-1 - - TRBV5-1 TGCGCCAGCAGCTTGACAGCACCCGCCTACAATGAGCAGTTCTTC CASSLTAPAYNEQFF
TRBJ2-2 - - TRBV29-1 TGCAGCGTTGAAGATTGGGGGACCGGGAAGCTGTTTTTT CSVEDWGTGKLFF
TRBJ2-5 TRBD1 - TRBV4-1 TGCGCCAGCAGCCGCGGGACAGGGCAAGAGACCCAGTACTTC CASSRGTGQETQYF
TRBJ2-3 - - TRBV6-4 TGTGCCAGCAGTGAGAAAGGTGGAGATACGCAGTATTTT CASSEKGGDTQYF
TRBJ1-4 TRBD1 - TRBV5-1 TGCGCCAGCAGCGACCCGACAGGGGATAATGAAAAACTGTTTTTT CASSDPTGDNEKLFF
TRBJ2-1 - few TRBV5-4 TGTGCCAGCAGCTATGCAGGGGAGGTTGAGCAGTTCTTC CASSYAGEVEQFF
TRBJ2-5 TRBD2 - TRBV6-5 TGTGCCAGCAGTTACCGGGGGGGGCTCCAAGAGACCCAGTACTTC CASSYRGGLQETQYF
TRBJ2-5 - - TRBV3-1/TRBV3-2 TGTGCCAGCAGCTTTGGGGGGACCGGGGAGACCCAGTACTTC CASSFGGTGETQYF
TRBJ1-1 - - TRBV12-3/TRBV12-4 TGTGCCGCGAAGAGGGGCACTGAAGCTTTCTTT CAAKRGTEAFF
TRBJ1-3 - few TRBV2 TGTGCCAGCAGTTCCGACTCCCGGGGCTCTGGAAACACCATATATTTT CASSSDSRGSGNTIYF
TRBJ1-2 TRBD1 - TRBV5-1 TGCGCCAGCAGCTTGGTGACAGGGGGAAACTATGGCTACACCTTC CASSLVTGGNYGYTF
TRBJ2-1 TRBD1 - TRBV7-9 TGTGCCAGCAGCCCTCGGACAGGGGGATGGAATGAGCAGTTCTTC CASSPRTGGWNEQFF
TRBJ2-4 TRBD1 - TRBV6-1 TGTGCCAGCAGTGATATGAACAGGGGAGCCAAAAACATTCAGTACTTC CASSDMNRGAKNIQYF
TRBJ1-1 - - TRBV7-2 TGTGCCAGCAGCCGCTCCGGGGCAACTGAAGCTTTCTTT CASSRSGATEAFF
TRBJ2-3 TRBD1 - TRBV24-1 TGTGCCACCGGCCGAACAGGGGAGAAGGATACGCAGTATTTT CATGRTGEKDTQYF
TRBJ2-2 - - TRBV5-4 TGTGCCAGCAGCCTCCCAGCGAACACCGGGGAGCTGTTTTTT CASSLPANTGELFF
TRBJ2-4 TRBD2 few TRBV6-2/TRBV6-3 TGTGCCAGCAGTTACTCGGGAGGTAGCGGGGGTTTGGACATTCAGTACTTC CASSYSGGSGGLDIQYF
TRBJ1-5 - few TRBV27 TGTGCCAGCAGTGTAGGGGGGGGCCGTTATAGCAATCAGCCCCAGCATTTT CASSVGGGRYSNQPQHF